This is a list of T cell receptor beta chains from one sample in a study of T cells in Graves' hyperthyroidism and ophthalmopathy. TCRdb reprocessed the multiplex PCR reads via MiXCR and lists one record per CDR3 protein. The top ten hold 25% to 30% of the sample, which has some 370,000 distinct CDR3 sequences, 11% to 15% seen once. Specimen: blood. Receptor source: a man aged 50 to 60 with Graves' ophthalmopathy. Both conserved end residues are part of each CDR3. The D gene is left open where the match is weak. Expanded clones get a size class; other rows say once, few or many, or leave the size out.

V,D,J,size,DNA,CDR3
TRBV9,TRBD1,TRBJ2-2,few,TGTGCCAGCAGCCTATATGGGACAGGGGTCCTTCGGGGTCCCGGGGAGCTGTTTTTT,CASSLYGTGVLRGPGELFF
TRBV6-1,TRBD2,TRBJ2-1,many,TGTGCCAGCAGCTCAGGGACTAGCGGGAGCTCCTACAATGAGCAGTTCTTC,CASSSGTSGSSYNEQFF
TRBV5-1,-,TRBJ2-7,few,TGCGCCAGCAGCTTCTCACCCCGGGACTCCCATGTCAGCTACGAGCAGTACTTC,CASSFSPRDSHVSYEQYF
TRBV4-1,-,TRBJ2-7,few,TGCGCCAGCAGCCAAGAAGGTCTACAGGGCTCCTACGAGCAGTACTTC,CASSQEGLQGSYEQYF
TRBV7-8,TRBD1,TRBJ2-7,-,TGTGCCAGCAGCTTAGGCAGGGGGCGAAACTACGAGCAGTACTTC,CASSLGRGRNYEQYF
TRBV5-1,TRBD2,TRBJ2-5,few,TGCGCCAGCAGCTTGTTAACTAGCGGGAGTAAAATATCGCCAGAGACCCAGTACTTC,CASSLLTSGSKISPETQYF
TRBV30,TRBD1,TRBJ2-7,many,TGTGCCTGGAGAGGTAGGGACAGGGTTCGATCCTACGAGCAGTACTTC,CAWRGRDRVRSYEQYF
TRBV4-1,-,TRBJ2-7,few,TGCGCCAGCAGCCCCACACCTTCGACAGGACCCGAGCAGTACTTC,CASSPTPSTGPEQYF
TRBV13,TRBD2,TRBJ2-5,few,TGTGCCAGCAGCTTAGCCCGCGGGACTAGCTCATGGACCCAGTACTTC,CASSLARGTSSWTQYF
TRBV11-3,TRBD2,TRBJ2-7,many,TGTGCCAGCAGCTTTGCGGGAGATGGCTCCTACGAGCAGTACTTC,CASSFAGDGSYEQYF
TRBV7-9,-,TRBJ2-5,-,TGTGCCAGCAGCTTAAATGCGTTGGCCGCGCAAGAGACCCAGTACTTC,CASSLNALAAQETQYF
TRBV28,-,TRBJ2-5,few,TGTGCCAGCAGTTTTAGAATGGAACAAGAGACCCAGTACTTC,CASSFRMEQETQYF
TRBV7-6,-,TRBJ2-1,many,TGTGCCAGCAGCCAAGGGGGGGGCTCCAATGAGCAGTTCTTC,CASSQGGGSNEQFF
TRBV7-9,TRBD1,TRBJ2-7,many,TGTGCCAGCAGCGAAGGACAGGGACCCTTCTACGAGCAGTACTTC,CASSEGQGPFYEQYF
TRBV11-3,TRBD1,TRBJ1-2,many,TGTGCCAGCGGTTTTGGGACAGGGGTGGGCTACACCTTC,CASGFGTGVGYTF
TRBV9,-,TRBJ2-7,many,TGTGCCAGCAGCGTTACAGGGAGATCCGACGAGCAGTACTTC,CASSVTGRSDEQYF
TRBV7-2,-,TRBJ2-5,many,TGTGCCAGCAGCCAAGGGACTTGGCTGGGGCAAGAGACCCAGTACTTC,CASSQGTWLGQETQYF
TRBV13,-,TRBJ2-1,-,TGTGCCAGCAGCGTTACAGGGGGGGTGTTCGGTGAGCAGTTCTTC,CASSVTGGVFGEQFF
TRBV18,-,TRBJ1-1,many,TGTGCCAGCTCACCACCGTCGGGGCCGGGGACTGAAGCTTTCTTT,CASSPPSGPGTEAFF
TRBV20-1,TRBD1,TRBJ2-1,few,TGCAGTGCTAGAGGCGGGACAGGGTCCTACAATGAGCAGTTCTTC,CSARGGTGSYNEQFF
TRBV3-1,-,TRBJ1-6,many,TGTGCCAGCAGCCAAGACAGGGCGGTTTCACCCCTCCACTTT,CASSQDRAVSPLHF
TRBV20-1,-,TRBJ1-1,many,TGCAGTGCTAGTGATCAACCGAACACTGAAGCTTTCTTT,CSASDQPNTEAFF
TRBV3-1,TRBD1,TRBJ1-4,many,TGTGCCAGCAGCCCGGCGACAGGGGGCTTTGAAAAACTGTTTTTT,CASSPATGGFEKLFF
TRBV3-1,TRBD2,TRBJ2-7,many,TGTGCCAGCAGCCACGTCGTAGCGGGAGCCTACGAGCAGTACTTC,CASSHVVAGAYEQYF
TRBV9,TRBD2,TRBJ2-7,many,TGTGCCAGCAGCGTCGGACTAGGTTCCTACGAGCAGTACTTC,CASSVGLGSYEQYF
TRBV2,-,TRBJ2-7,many,TGTGCCAGCAGTGAGGACAGCGAGCAGTACTTC,CASSEDSEQYF
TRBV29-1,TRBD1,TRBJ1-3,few,TGCAGCGTTGTACCGGGACAGGGGGCGGTTGGAAACACCATATATTTT,CSVVPGQGAVGNTIYF
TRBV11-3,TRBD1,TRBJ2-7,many,TGTGCCAGCAGCCGGACAGGGGGCGAGCAGTACTTC,CASSRTGGEQYF